The following is a T cell receptor (beta chain) sequence with its context. Its antigen is undetermined. These data originate in a study of monozygotic twins with inflammatory bowel disease. The CDR3 sequence is 13 residues long. The germline gives CDR1 SGHRS, CDR2 YFSETQ. Study results and caveats: Patient-to-patient differences in immunosuppressive treatment may have added variability to the repertoires. Repertoire similarity did not separate concordant from discordant twins, possibly from limited power.

Generation of cDNA took place in eight separate reactions per sample. No DNA is given; TCRdb re-called the 5' RACE reads and lists each CDR3 protein once. The table lists roughly 300,000 distinct CDR3 sequences. The source of this sequence is a human donor with ulcerative colitis or Crohn's disease, or a healthy co-twin of an affected twin (not recorded which). The sample consisted of blood. V gene TRBV5-1 combines with J gene TRBJ2-1; TCRdb's D gene call, TRBD2, goes unchecked for lack of DNA. The CDR3 reads CASRKTSENEQFF.